These 9 T cell receptor beta chains were all obtained from the same sample, sequenced in a study of T cell responses to AZD1222 COVID-19 vaccine. TCRdb's table, derived via immunoSEQ multiplex PCR, lists solely in-frame clones and lacks some. The table records around 150,000 clones, 92% of them present only once. Sequencing used peripheral blood, obtained on day 0 of MenACWY control vaccination. The receptor set was obtained from an adult in good health.

The chain joins TRBV5-1 to TRBJ1-2, with no clear D. V was pared by 0 bases and J by 3 bases, with 9 bases between. The V gene's germline CDR1 is SGHRS and CDR2 YFSETQ. The CDR3 totals 14 residues. CDR3 sequence: CASSLERLDYGYTF. CDR3 in DNA: TGCGCCAGCAGCTTGGAACGATTGGACTATGGCTACACCTTC.

This chain uses TRBV25-1 with TRBJ1-4, with D perhaps TRBD1 (5 bases). Trimming took 8 bases from V and 10 from J, leaving 20 bases between them. Per germline, CDR1 MGHDK and CDR2 SYGVNS. The CDR3 length is 14 residues. In DNA, the CDR3 is TGTGCCAGCGCTGAGGTCGGGGCGAGAGGAAAACTGTTTTTT. The encoded protein is CASAEVGARGKLFF.

This clone was picked up one time. The rearrangement links TRBV6-1 to TRBJ1-5; D remains ambiguous. Trimming pared 2 bases from V and 0 bases from J, leaving 8 bases between. Germline V gene lookup returns CDR1 MNHNS and CDR2 SASEGT. The CDR3 covers 15 residues. As DNA, the CDR3 is TGTGCCAGCAGTGAACGGTTTCGTAGCAATCAGCCCCAGCATTTT. This gives the protein CASSERFRSNQPQHF.

This chain uses TRBV5-1 with TRBJ2-1; D uncertain. V lost 0 bases to trimming and J lost 10 bases, with 14 bases between them. The CDR3 has 14 amino acids. Germline CDR1 is SGHRS and CDR2 is YFSETQ. CDR3 in amino acids: CASSLASPSSEQFF. The CDR3 bases are TGCGCCAGCAGCTTGGCCAGCCCATCGAGCGAGCAGTTCTTC.

The rearrangement uses TRBV9 and TRBJ2-2, with 10 bases identical to TRBD2. Germline CDR1 is SGDLS and CDR2 is YYNGEE. The CDR3 extends over 18 amino acids. The V segment lost 0 bases and the J segment 1 base; nucleotides outside the gene matches: 6. For the CDR3, the DNA is TGTGCCAGCAGCGTAGTTGCAAGCGGGAGGGAGAACACCGGGGAGCTGTTTTTT. It translates to CASSVVASGRENTGELFF. Using reference TRBV9 and TRBJ2-2 for the parts outside the CDR3, the full variable domain is DSGVTQTPKHLITATGQRVTLRCSPRSGDLSVYWYQQSLDQGLQFLIQYYNGEERAKGNILERFSAQQFPDLHSELNLSSLELGDSALYFCASSVVASGRENTGELFFGEGSRLTVL.

The chain carries TRBV15 and TRBJ2-7, with D perhaps matching TRBD1 (6 bases). V shed 2 bases and J shed 0 bases, with 17 bases lying between them. Germline CDR1 LNHNV, CDR2 YYDKDF (reference sequence). This CDR3 region has 17 residues. CDR3 in amino acids: CATSRQPRRDTSYEQYF. CDR3 in DNA: TGTGCCACCAGCAGACAGCCCCGTCGGGACACCTCCTACGAGCAGTACTTC.

This clone was detected only once. The V gene is TRBV3-1 (or the pseudogene TRBV3-2), the J gene TRBJ2-7; no clear D gene. Trimming stripped 1 base from V and 7 bases from J, with 11 bases between. The V gene's germline CDR1 is LGHDT and CDR2 YNNKEL (reference sequence). The length of the CDR3 is 13 residues. The CDR3 nucleotides are TGTGCCAGCAGCCAAGGGGAATCGCGGGAGCAGTACTTC. Its protein is CASSQGESREQYF.

The CDR3 loop reads CASRGGLWTKNIQYF. The CDR3 DNA reads TGTGCCAGCAGGGGGGGCCTGTGGACCAAAAACATTCAGTACTTC. This chain joins TRBV28 and TRBJ2-4; D may match TRBD1 or TRBD2 (6 bases each). This CDR3 spans 15 amino acids. The V end lost 6 bases, the J end lost 2 bases, and 14 bases lay between the germline ends. From germline, CDR1 is MDHEN and CDR2 SYDVKM.

This chain uses TRBV10-1 with TRBJ2-1, with 8 bases lining up with TRBD2. Looked up from germline, CDR1 is WNHNN and CDR2 is SYGVQD (reference sequence). The CDR3 loop spans 16 amino acids. With 2 bases clipped from V and 12 bases from J, the junction kept 15 bases outside the gene matches. As DNA, the CDR3 is TGCGCCAGCAGTGAGGCTTGGCGGGAGGCCGAGCCGGTGCAGTTCTTC. This codes for CASSEAWREAEPVQFF.